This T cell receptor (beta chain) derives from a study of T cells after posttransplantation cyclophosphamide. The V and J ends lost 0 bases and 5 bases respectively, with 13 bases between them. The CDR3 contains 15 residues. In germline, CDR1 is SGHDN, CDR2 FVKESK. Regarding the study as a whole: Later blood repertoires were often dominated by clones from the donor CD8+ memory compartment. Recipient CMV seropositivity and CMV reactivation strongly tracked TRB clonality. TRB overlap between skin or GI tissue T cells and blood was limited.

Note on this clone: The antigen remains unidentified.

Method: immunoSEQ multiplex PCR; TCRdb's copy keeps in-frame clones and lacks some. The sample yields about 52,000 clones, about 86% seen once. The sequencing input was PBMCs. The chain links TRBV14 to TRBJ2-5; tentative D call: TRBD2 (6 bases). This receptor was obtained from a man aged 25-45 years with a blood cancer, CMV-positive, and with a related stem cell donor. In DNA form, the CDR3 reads TGTGCCAGCAGCCAAGACTTGGGGGGAGTGGAGACCCAGTACTTC. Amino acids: CASSQDLGGVETQYF.